These T cell receptor beta chains were read from a single sample in a study of blood T cell repertoires in COVID-19. Libraries were prepared by immunoSEQ multiplex PCR; TCRdb keeps only in-frame clonotypes and omits some of them. The data show 34,000 or so clones, 80% to 90% seen once. Sequenced: peripheral blood. These receptors originate from a man aged 55 to 70 with active COVID-19. The CDR3 runs from the conserved cysteine through the conserved F or W. Fields, in order: D gene, J gene, V gene, CDR3 protein, CDR3 DNA. D genes are given only for firm matches.

-	TRBJ2-7	TRBV20-1	CSASTLATSSYEQYF	TGCAGTGCTAGTACACTAGCTACCTCCTCCTACGAGCAGTACTTC
TRBD1	TRBJ2-4	TRBV28	CASSSRGLFGIQYF	TGTGCCAGCAGTTCGAGGGGGCTGTTTGGCATTCAGTACTTC
-	TRBJ1-4	TRBV5-6	CASSLSGLNEKLFF	TGTGCCAGCAGCTTGTCAGGGCTTAATGAAAAACTGTTTTTT
TRBD2	TRBJ2-1	TRBV27	CASSSAGLDHNEQFF	TGTGCCAGCAGTTCGGCGGGACTAGACCACAATGAGCAGTTCTTC
TRBD2	TRBJ2-3	TRBV9	CASSVRREGTDTQYF	TGTGCCAGCAGCGTCCGTCGGGAGGGCACAGATACGCAGTATTTT
TRBD1	TRBJ1-1	TRBV5-8	CASSVPDRAAAFF	TGTGCCAGCAGCGTCCCAGACAGGGCGGCAGCTTTCTTT
-	TRBJ2-2	TRBV2	CASRGTTNTGELFF	TGTGCCAGCAGGGGGACAACTAACACCGGGGAGCTGTTTTTT
TRBD2	TRBJ2-1	TRBV6-5	CASSPGLAGYNEQFF	TGTGCCAGCAGTCCCGGACTAGCGGGTTACAATGAGCAGTTCTTC
-	TRBJ1-6	TRBV19	CASSIGAGGSPLHF	TGTGCCAGTAGTATAGGGGCCGGTGGATCACCCCTCCACTTT
TRBD1	TRBJ2-4	TRBV18	CASSQTGPKNIQYF	TGTGCCAGCTCACAGACAGGGCCCAAAAACATTCAGTACTTC
TRBD1	TRBJ2-5	TRBV15	CATSRLTGAWTEETQYF	TGTGCCACCAGCAGACTGACAGGGGCCTGGACGGAAGAGACCCAGTACTTC
-	TRBJ1-2	TRBV7-2	CASSLYPGGGYTF	TGTGCCAGCAGCTTATACCCGGGTGGAGGCTACACCTTC
-	TRBJ1-2	TRBV5-4	CASNTREVRGYTF	TGTGCCAGCAATACCCGTGAGGTCCGTGGCTACACCTTC
TRBD1	TRBJ1-3	TRBV6-5	CASRGGEVPGNTIYF	TGTGCCAGCAGAGGGGGCGAGGTCCCTGGAAACACCATATATTTT